This entry is about one T cell receptor beta chain. This sample stems from a study of blood T cell repertoires in COVID-19. Overall study: Donors in the United States, Italy and Spain gave samples during acute or convalescent COVID-19. The cDNA or gDNA used as material had been derived from T cells, B-cell-depleted T cells, or PBMCs.

In the original processing: Counts of nucleated cells, estimated from reference gene primer amplification, were obtained. The data were produced by immunoSEQ multiplex PCR, yet TCRdb's version contains in-frame clones alone and is incomplete. Clonal size and the V and J genes are those of that table, whereas D and trimming came from the DNA. Of 40,000 or so clones listed, around 86% are singletons. The CDR3 length is 15 residues. V trimming: 2 bases; J trimming: 2 bases; junction bases outside the gene matches: 0. Germline values: CDR1 KGHSH, CDR2 LQKENI. The V and J genes are TRBV18 and TRBJ2-1, with TRBD1 identical over 10 bases. Sample: peripheral blood. The sequence came from a man aged 40-55 years with active COVID-19. The CDR3 DNA reads TGTGCCAGCTCACCAGACAGGGGGCCCTACAATGAGCAGTTCTTC. Translating it yields CASSPDRGPYNEQFF.